The clone carrying this T cell receptor (beta chain) was seen at least ten times. What was amplified from RNA transcripts were TCR beta CDR3 regions. When the TCR CDR3 underwent first-round RT-PCR, the HTBI primer set was used. MiXCR, run by TCRdb on the multiplex PCR reads, gives a single entry per CDR3 protein. The data contain about 770,000 distinct CDR3 sequences, around 20% of them seen just once; the ten biggest clones take up around 15%. This entry comes from a study of T cells in Graves' hyperthyroidism and ophthalmopathy. Patients aged 18 to 65 had newly diagnosed hyperthyroidism of under 2 months' duration. The sample was blood. The receptor comes from a woman in her forties or fifties with Graves' hyperthyroidism that later progressed to Graves' ophthalmopathy.

The chain's CDR3 is CAWNQKQDSPLHF. For the CDR3, the DNA is TGTGCCTGGAACCAGAAACAGGATTCACCCCTCCACTTT. This chain connects TRBV30 to TRBJ1-6, with D possibly matching TRBD1 (5 bases). V was cut by 4 bases and J by 8 bases, with 12 bases left in between. This CDR3 contains 13 residues. Germline assignment: CDR1 GTSNPN and CDR2 SVGIG (reference sequence).